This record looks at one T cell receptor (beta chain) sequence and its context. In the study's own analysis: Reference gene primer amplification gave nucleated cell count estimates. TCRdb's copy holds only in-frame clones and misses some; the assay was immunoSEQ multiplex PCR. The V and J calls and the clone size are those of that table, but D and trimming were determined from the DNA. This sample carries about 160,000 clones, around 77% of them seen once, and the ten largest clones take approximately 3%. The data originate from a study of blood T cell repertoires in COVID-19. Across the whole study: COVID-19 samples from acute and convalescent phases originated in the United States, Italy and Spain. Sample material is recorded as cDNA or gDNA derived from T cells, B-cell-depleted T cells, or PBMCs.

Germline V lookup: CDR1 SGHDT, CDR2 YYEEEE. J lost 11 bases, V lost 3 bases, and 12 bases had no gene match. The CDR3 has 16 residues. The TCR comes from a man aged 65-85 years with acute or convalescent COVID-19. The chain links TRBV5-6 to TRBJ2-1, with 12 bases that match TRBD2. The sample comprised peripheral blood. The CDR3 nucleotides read TGTGCCAGCAGCTGGAACGTACTAGCGGGGGGTGTGAAGCAGTTCTTC. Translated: CASSWNVLAGGVKQFF.